This TCR beta chain was identified in a study of blood T cells in healthy people across ages. Study results and caveats: Naive CD4+ cell counts and diversity both ran higher in long-lived than in aged donors. Observed TCR beta diversity per million T cells went down as age went up. This fall followed a roughly linear course with age.

A word on this clonotype: What it recognizes is unknown.

The use of a sample-barcoded 5' primer and a J-beta primer mix characterized a second PCR of roughly 7 to 11 cycles. TCRdb passed the 5' RACE reads through MiXCR, listing each CDR3 protein once. The table has under 2 million distinct CDR3 sequences, about 32% seen once; the top ten hold about 11%. This CDR3 has 17 amino acids. Looked up from germline, CDR1 is DFQATT and CDR2 is SNEGSKA (reference sequence). J lost 2 bases, V lost 0 bases, and 10 bases had no gene match. This TCR came from a young woman in good health. The V call is TRBV20-1, the J call TRBJ2-7; 10 nucleotides align to TRBD1. Sequencing was done on a sample of blood. The CDR3 protein is CSARDLPRDRGTYEQYF. The CDR3 region has the DNA TGCAGTGCTAGAGACCTACCCCGGGACAGGGGAACCTACGAGCAGTACTTC.